This TCR beta chain stems from a study of response to subunit inactivated influenza vaccine. This CDR3 is built from 12 residues. After removal of 7 bases from V and 5 bases from J, the junction contained 3 bases not matched to a gene. Looked up from germline, CDR1 is MDHEN and CDR2 is SYDVKM. One entry per CDR3 protein results from TCRdb running MiXCR on the RT-PCR reads. The table has 400,000 to 650,000 distinct CDR3 sequences, about 7.2% seen once. General study findings and limits: New T cells are recruited in small numbers by each seasonal influenza vaccination, according to the authors' suggestion.

This clonotype was counted a few times. Its matching antigen is unknown. Sequencing was performed on PBMCs from blood, taken roughly 24 months after vaccination. The receptor's source is a man between 50 and 70 years old who received an inactivated influenza vaccine. The rearrangement joins TRBV28 to TRBJ2-7, with TRBD1 identical over 9 bases. This CDR3 is CASKDRGNEQYF. Here the CDR3 DNA reads TGTGCCAGCAAGGACAGGGGAAACGAGCAGTACTTC.